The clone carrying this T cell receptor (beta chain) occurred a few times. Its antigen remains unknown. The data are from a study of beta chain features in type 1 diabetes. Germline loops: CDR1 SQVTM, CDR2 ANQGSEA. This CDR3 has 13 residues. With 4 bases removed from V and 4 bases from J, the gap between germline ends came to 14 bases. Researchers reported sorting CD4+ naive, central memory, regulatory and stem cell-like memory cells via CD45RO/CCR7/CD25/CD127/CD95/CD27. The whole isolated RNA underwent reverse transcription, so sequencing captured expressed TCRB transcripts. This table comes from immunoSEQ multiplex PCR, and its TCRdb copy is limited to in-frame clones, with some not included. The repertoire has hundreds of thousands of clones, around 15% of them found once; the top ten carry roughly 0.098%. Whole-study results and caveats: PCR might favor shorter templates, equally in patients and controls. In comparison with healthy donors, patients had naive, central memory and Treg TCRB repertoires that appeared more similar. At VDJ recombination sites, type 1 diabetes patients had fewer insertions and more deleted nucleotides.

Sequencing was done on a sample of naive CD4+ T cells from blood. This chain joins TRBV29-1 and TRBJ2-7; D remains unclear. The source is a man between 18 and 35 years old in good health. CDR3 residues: CSVARPPVYEQYF. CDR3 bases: TGCAGCGTTGCCCGACCTCCGGTTTACGAGCAGTACTTC.